This T cell receptor beta chain was profiled in a study of blood T cell repertoires in COVID-19. Whole-study context: COVID-19 samples collected from the United States, Italy and Spain covered acute and convalescent phases.

Sequenced by immunoSEQ multiplex PCR; TCRdb stores in-frame clones only, minus some. In the table there are roughly 80,000 clones, 70% to 90% of which are singletons. The length of the CDR3 is 14 residues. Germline V gene sequence: CDR1 SGHTA, CDR2 FQGTGA. V was shortened by 2 bases and J by 6 bases, with 11 bases between the two germline ends. This sequence was found in a woman of 80 years or more with acute or convalescent COVID-19. This chain links TRBV7-3 with TRBJ2-1, with a weak D call TRBD2 (6 bases). The sequencing input was peripheral blood. DNA of the CDR3: TGTGCCAGCAGCTTAGGTCCGGGAGTCAATGAGCAGTTCTTC. Translation gives CASSLGPGVNEQFF.